One and the same sample provided the 6 T cell receptor beta chains below, sequenced in a study of shared clonotypes between healthy human individuals. Selected positively for CCR7 and CD45RO-negative, naive CD8 cells excluded terminally differentiated effector memory CD45RA+ cells. Measured with immunoSEQ multiplex PCR; TCRdb has only the in-frame clones, and not every one. The table lists 800,000 or so clones, around 96% of them singletons. The sample taken for sequencing was naive CD8+ T cells sorted from blood. These receptors originate from a man aged 30 to 45 in good health.

The V call is TRBV28, the J call TRBJ2-7; possible D gene TRBD1, 6 bases. Trimming stripped 3 bases from V and 5 bases from J, with 20 bases between. This CDR3 has 16 amino acids. From germline, CDR1 is MDHEN and CDR2 SYDVKM. The CDR3 DNA follows: TGTGCCAGCAGTTTTGGCCGAGGCAGGGGTTACGACGAGCAGTACTTC. Translation: CASSFGRGRGYDEQYF.

The chain carries TRBV28 and TRBJ1-5; D is unresolved. The CDR3 is 14 residues long. V was shortened by 2 bases and J by 9 bases, with 14 bases between the two germline ends. Germline V gene sequence: CDR1 MDHEN, CDR2 SYDVKM. The CDR3 DNA follows: TGTGCCAGCAGTTTAGGTCTCGGCGCGGGGCCCCAGCATTTT. It codes for CASSLGLGAGPQHF.

In this sample, this clone turned up a few times. The same CDR3 can be traced to other DNA sequences in this sample. The chain recombines TRBV9 with TRBJ2-1; D gene uncertain. V was clipped by 4 bases and J by 7 bases, with 6 bases between them. CDR1 and CDR2 from the germline V gene are SGDLS and YYNGEE. The CDR3 runs to 11 residues. This CDR3 reads CASSYGNEQFF. The CDR3 region has the DNA TGTGCCAGCAGCTATGGGAATGAGCAGTTCTTC.

This rearrangement joins TRBV2 to TRBJ2-3; the match to TRBD1 covers 7 bases. Trimming removed 6 bases from V and 0 bases from J; junction bases left unmatched: 6. Germline V CDR1 and CDR2: SNHLY, FYNNEI. The CDR3 runs to 15 residues. CDR3 sequence: CASRHPGQSTDTQYF. The CDR3 DNA follows: TGTGCCAGCAGGCACCCGGGACAGAGCACAGATACGCAGTATTTT. The variable domain in full, completed from reference TRBV2 and TRBJ2-3, reads EPEVTQTPSHQVTQMGQEVILRCVPISNHLYFYWYRQILGQKVEFLVSFYNNEISEKSEIFDDQFSVERPDGSNFTLKIRSTKLEDSAMYFCASRHPGQSTDTQYFGPGTRLTVL.

The chain is built from TRBV19 and TRBJ1-1; no clear D. V was pared by 9 bases and J by 3 bases, with 8 bases between. In germline, CDR1 is LNHDA, CDR2 SQIVND (reference sequence). The CDR3 sequence is 11 residues long. CDR3 coding DNA: TGTGCCAGCTCTTGGGACACTGAAGCTTTCTTT. Its protein is CASSWDTEAFF.

The chain couples TRBV27 to TRBJ2-3; D is possibly TRBD1 (5 bases). Trimming cost V 3 bases and J 7 bases, with 11 bases left between them. The CDR3 loop spans 13 amino acids. The germline gives CDR1 MNHEY, CDR2 SMNVEV (reference sequence). The CDR3 DNA reads as TGTGCCAGCAGTTTGAGTAGGGGCAATACGCAGTATTTT. It encodes CASSLSRGNTQYF.